The source of this TCR beta chain is a study of T-cell memory formation after mild COVID-19. At the level of the study: The study found TCR clusters largely donor specific. Overall study results and limits: Clonal second-wave expansions that peaked on day 37 had unconfirmed SARS-CoV-2 specificity. While clones contracting from day 15 to 85 were balanced between CD4 and CD8, later expanders leaned CD4+. CD4+ contracting clones were found mainly in CM and EM, and CD8+ ones in EMRA.

Each CDR3 protein gets one entry after TCRdb re-called the 5' RACE reads with MiXCR. The data contain 30,000 to 45,000 distinct CDR3 sequences, over 10% of them singletons. The CDR3 length is 15 residues. Trimming removed 4 bases from V and 0 bases from J; junction bases left unmatched: 1. From germline, CDR1 is LNHDA and CDR2 SQIVND (reference sequence). This clonotype was counted ten times or more. Its antigen is unidentified. The chain links TRBV19 to TRBJ2-1, with 9 bases matching TRBD2. This clonotype was sampled from a man between 18 and 35 years old who had mild COVID-19 (a few samples of this study predate the infection). Cell type and time point are not known. Sequenced material: PBMCs or a T cell subset sorted from them (not recorded which). The CDR3: CASSKTSGSYNEQFF. The CDR3 coding sequence is TGTGCCAGTAGTAAGACTAGCGGCTCCTACAATGAGCAGTTCTTC.